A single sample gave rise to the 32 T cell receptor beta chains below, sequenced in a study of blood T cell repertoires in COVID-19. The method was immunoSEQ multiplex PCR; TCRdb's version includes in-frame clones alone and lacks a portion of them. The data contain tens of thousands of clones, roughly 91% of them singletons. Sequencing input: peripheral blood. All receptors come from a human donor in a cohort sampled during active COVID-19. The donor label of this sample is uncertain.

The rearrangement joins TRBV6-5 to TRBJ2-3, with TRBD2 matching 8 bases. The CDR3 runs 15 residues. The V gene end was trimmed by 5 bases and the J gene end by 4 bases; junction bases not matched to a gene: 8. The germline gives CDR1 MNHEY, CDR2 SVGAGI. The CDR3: CASSTGGPRADTQYF. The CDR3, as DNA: TGTGCCAGCAGTACGGGGGGGCCTAGGGCAGATACGCAGTATTTT.

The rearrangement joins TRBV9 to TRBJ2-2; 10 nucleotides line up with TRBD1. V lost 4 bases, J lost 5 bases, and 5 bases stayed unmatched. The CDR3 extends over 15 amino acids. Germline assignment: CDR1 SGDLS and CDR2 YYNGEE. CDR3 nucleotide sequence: TGTGCCAGCAGCCAAGGGACAGGGGCGACCGGGGAGCTGTTTTTT. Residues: CASSQGTGATGELFF. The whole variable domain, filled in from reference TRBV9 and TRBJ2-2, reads DSGVTQTPKHLITATGQRVTLRCSPRSGDLSVYWYQQSLDQGLQFLIQYYNGEERAKGNILERFSAQQFPDLHSELNLSSLELGDSALYFCASSQGTGATGELFFGEGSRLTVL.

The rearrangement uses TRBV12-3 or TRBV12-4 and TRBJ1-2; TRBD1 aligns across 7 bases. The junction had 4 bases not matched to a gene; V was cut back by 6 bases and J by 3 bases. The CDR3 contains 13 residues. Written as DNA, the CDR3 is TGTGCCAGCAGCTACACAGGGGACTATGGCTACACCTTC. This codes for CASSYTGDYGYTF.

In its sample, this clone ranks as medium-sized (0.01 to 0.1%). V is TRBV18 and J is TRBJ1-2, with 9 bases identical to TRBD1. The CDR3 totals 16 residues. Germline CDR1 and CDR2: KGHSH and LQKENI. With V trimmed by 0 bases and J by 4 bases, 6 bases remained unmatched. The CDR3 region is CASSPPGGQGVYGYTF. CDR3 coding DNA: TGTGCCAGCTCACCACCGGGGGGACAGGGTGTCTATGGCTACACCTTC.

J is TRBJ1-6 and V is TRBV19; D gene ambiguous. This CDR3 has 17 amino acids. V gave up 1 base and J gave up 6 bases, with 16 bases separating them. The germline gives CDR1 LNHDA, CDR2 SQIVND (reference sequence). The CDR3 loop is CASSIAHWGGPNSPLHF. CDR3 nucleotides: TGTGCCAGTAGTATAGCCCACTGGGGAGGACCTAATTCACCCCTCCACTTT.

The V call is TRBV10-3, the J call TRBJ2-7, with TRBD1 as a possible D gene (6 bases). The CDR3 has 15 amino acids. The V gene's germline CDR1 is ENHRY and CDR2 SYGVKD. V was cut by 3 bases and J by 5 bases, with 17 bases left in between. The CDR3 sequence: CAISEGPGDPNEQYF. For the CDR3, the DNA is TGTGCCATCAGTGAAGGGCCAGGGGACCCTAACGAGCAGTACTTC.

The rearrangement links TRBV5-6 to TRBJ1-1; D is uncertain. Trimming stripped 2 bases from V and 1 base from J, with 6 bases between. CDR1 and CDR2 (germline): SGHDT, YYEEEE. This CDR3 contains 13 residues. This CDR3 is CASSFAKNTEAFF. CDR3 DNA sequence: TGTGCCAGCAGCTTTGCGAAGAACACTGAAGCTTTCTTT.

The CDR3 nucleotides are TGTGCCAGCAGCCAAGGTCTCGCGGGTTCACCCCTCCACTTT. It specifies CASSQGLAGSPLHF. V gene TRBV3-1 (or the pseudogene TRBV3-2) combines with J gene TRBJ1-6; D call uncertain. Germline V gives CDR1 LGHDT, CDR2 YNNKEL (reference sequence). This CDR3 comprises 14 residues. Trimming cost V 1 base and J 9 bases, with 10 bases left between them.

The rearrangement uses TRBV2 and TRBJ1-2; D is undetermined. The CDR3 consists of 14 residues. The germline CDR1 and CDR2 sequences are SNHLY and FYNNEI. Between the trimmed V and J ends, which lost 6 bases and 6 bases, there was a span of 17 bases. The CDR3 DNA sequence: TGTGCCAGCAGGGCGGAGGGAGGTCGTCATGGCTACACCTTC. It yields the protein CASRAEGGRHGYTF.

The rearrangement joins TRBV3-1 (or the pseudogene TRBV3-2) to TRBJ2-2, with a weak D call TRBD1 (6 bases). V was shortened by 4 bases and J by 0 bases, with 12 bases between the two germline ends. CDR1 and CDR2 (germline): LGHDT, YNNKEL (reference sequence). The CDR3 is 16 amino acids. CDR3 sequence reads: CASSLDRTSNTGELFF. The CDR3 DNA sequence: TGTGCCAGCAGCCTCGACAGGACCTCGAACACCGGGGAGCTGTTTTTT.

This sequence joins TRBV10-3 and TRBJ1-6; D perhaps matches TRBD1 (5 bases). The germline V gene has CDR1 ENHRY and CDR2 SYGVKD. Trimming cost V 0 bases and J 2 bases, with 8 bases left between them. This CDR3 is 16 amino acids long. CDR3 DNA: TGTGCCATCAGTGAGTCGGGGCTCCCCTATAATTCACCCCTCCACTTT. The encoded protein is CAISESGLPYNSPLHF.

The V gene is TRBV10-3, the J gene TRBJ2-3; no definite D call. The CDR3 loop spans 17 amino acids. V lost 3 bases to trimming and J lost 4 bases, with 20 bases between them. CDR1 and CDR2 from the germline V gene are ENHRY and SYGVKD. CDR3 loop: CAISDSPASMIADTQYF. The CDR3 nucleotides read TGTGCCATCAGTGATAGCCCCGCCTCGATGATAGCAGATACGCAGTATTTT.

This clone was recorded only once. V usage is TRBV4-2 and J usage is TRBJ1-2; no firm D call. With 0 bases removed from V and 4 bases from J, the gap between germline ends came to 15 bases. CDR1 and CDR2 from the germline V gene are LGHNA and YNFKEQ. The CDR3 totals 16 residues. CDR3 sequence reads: CASSQDEGGSIYGYTF. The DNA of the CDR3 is TGTGCCAGCAGCCAAGATGAGGGCGGATCAATCTATGGCTACACCTTC.

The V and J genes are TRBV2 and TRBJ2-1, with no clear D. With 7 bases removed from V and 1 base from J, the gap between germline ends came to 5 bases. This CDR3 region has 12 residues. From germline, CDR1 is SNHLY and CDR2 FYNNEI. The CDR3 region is CASTTSYNEQFF. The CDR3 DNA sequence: TGTGCCAGCACCACTTCCTACAATGAGCAGTTCTTC.

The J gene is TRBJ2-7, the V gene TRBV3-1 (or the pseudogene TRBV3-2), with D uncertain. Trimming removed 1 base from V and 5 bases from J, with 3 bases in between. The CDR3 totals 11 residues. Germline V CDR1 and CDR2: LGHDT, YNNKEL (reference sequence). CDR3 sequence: CASSQGHEQYF. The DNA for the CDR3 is TGTGCCAGCAGCCAAGGGCACGAGCAGTACTTC.

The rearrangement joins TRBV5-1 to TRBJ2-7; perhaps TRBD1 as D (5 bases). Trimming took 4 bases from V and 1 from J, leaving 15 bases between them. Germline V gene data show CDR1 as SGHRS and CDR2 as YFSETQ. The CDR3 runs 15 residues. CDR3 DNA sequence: TGCGCCAGCAGCACCACAGGTTACCTTTCCTACGAGCAGTACTTC. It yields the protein CASSTTGYLSYEQYF. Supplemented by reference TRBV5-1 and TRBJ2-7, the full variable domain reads KAGVTQTPRYLIKTRGQQVTLSCSPISGHRSVSWYQQTPGQGLQFLFEYFSETQRNKGNFPGRFSGRQFSNSRSEMNVSTLELGDSALYLCASSTTGYLSYEQYFGPGTRLTVT.

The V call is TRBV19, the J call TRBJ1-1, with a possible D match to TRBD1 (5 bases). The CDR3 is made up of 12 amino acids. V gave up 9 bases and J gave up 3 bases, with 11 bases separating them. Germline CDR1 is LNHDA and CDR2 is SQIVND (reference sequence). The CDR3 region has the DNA TGTGCCAGCCGGACATCCCACACTGAAGCTTTCTTT. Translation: CASRTSHTEAFF. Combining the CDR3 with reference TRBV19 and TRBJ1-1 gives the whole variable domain DGGITQSPKYLFRKEGQNVTLSCEQNLNHDAMYWYRQDPGQGLRLIYYSQIVNDFQKGDIAEGYSVSREKKESFPLTVTSAQKNPTAFYLCASRTSHTEAFFGQGTRLTVV.

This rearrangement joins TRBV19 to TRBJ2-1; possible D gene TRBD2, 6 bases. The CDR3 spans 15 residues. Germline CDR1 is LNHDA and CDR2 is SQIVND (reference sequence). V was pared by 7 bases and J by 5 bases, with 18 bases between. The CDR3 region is CASTPGTLPDNEQFF. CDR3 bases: TGTGCCAGTACCCCCGGGACTCTTCCCGACAATGAGCAGTTCTTC.

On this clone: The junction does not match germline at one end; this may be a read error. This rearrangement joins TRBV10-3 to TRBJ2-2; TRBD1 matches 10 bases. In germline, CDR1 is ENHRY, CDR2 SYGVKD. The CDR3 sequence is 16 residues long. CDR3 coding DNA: TGTGCCATCAGGCCACCGGGACAGGGGAACGCCGGGGAGCTGTTTTTT. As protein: CAIRPPGQGNAGELFF.

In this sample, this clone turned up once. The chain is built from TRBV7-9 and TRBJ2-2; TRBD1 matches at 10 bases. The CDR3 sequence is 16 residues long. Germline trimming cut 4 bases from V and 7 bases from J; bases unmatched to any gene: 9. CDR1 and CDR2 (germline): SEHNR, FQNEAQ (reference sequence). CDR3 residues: CASSSNRDRGDGELFF. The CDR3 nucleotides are TGTGCCAGCAGCTCGAATCGGGACAGGGGTGACGGGGAGCTGTTTTTT.

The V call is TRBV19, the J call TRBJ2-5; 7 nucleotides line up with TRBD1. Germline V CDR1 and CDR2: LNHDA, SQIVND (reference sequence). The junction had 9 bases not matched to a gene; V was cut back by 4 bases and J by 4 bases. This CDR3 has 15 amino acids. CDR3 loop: CASSSRDRGPETQYF. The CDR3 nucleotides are TGTGCCAGTAGTAGCCGGGACAGAGGCCCAGAGACCCAGTACTTC.

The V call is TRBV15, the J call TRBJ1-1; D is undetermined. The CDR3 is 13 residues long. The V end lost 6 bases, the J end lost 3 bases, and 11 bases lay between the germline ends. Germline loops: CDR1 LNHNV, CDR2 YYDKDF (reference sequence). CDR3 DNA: TGTGCCACCAGGAGGACGAGGGACACTGAAGCTTTCTTT. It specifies CATRRTRDTEAFF.

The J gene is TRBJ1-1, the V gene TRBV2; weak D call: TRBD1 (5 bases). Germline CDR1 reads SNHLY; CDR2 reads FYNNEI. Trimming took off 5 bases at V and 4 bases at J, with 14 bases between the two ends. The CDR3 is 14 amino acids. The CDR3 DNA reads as TGTGCCAGCAGTCCCAGGGTTTTGCCCACTGAAGCTTTCTTT. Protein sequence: CASSPRVLPTEAFF.

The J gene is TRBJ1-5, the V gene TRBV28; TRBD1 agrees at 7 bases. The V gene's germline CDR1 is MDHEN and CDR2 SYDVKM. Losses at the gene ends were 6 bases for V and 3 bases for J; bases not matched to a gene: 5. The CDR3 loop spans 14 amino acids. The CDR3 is CASRPGQNNQPQHF. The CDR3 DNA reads TGTGCCAGCAGACCGGGACAGAACAATCAGCCCCAGCATTTT.

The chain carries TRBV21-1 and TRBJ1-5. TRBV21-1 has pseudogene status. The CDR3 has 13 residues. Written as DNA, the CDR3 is TGTGCCAGCAGCAAAGAGACCGGGAAGCCCCAGCATTTT. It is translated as CASSKETGKPQHF.

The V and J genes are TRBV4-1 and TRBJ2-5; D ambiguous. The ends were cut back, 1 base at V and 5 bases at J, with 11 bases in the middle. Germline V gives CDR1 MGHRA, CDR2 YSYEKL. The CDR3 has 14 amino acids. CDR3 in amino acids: CASSQGPHGETQYF. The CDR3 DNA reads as TGCGCCAGCAGCCAAGGTCCACACGGGGAGACCCAGTACTTC.

CDR3 region: CASSLGTGATEAFF. The CDR3 DNA sequence: TGCGCCAGCAGCTTGGGTACAGGCGCTACGGAAGCTTTCTTT. The chain is built from TRBV5-1 and TRBJ1-1, with a tentative D call TRBD1 (5 bases). The ends were cut back, 0 bases at V and 8 bases at J, with 14 bases in the middle. In germline, CDR1 is SGHRS, CDR2 YFSETQ. The CDR3 spans 14 residues.

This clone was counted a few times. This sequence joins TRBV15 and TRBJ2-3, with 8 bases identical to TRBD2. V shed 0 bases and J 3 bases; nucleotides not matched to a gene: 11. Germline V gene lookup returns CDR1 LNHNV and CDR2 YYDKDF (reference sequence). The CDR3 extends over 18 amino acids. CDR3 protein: CATSRDGVPGGRTDTQYF. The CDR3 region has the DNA TGTGCCACCAGCAGAGACGGGGTGCCGGGGGGGAGGACAGATACGCAGTATTTT.

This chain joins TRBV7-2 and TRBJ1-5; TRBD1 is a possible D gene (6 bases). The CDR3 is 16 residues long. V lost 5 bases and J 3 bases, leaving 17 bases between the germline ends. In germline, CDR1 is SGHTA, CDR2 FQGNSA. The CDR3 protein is CASSPGGGTLNQPQHF. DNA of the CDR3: TGTGCCAGCAGCCCGGGGGGGGGCACACTCAATCAGCCCCAGCATTTT.

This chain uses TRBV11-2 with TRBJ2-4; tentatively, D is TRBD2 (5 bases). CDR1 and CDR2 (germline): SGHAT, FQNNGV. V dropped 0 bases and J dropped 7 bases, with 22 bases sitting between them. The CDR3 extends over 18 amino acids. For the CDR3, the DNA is TGTGCCAGCAGCTTAGAGCGTCCGTCGGCAGCCCGAGGGAACATTCAGTACTTC. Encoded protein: CASSLERPSAARGNIQYF.

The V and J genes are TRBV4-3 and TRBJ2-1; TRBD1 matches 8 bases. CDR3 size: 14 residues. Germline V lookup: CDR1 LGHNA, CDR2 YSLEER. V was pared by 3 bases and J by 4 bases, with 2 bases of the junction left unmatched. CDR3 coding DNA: TGCGCCAGCAGCCATACAGGGGGGTACAATGAGCAGTTCTTC. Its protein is CASSHTGGYNEQFF.

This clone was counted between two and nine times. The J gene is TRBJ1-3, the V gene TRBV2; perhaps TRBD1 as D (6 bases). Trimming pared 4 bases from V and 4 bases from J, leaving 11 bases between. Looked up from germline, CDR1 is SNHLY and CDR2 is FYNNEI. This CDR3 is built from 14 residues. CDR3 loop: CASSGWGTGNTIYF. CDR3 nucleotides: TGTGCCAGCAGTGGTTGGGGGACAGGAAACACCATATATTTT.